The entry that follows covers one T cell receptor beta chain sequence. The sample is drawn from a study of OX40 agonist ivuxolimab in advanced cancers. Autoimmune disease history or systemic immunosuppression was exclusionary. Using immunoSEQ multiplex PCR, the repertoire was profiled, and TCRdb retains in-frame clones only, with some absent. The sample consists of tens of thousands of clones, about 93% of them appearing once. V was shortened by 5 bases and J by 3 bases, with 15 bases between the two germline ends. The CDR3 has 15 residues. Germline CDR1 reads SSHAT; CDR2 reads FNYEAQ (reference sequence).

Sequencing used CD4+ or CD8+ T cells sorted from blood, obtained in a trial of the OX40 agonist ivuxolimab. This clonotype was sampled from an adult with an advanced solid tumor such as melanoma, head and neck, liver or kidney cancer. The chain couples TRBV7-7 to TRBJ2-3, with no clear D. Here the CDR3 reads CASSPGSWATDTQYF. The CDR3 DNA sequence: TGTGCCAGCAGCCCAGGTTCATGGGCGACAGATACGCAGTATTTT.